A selection of T cell receptor beta chains follows, all from one sample in a study of cytomegalovirus exposure and HLA in healthy donors. Clones were sequenced by immunoSEQ multiplex PCR, and TCRdb holds only the in-frame ones, with some missing. The sample has about 130,000 clones, around 72% seen once. The sample taken for sequencing was PBMCs. The source of these receptors is a human donor in good health. CDR3s include the opening cysteine and the closing phenylalanine or tryptophan. The order of the fields is J gene, V gene, clone size, D gene, CDR3 protein, CDR3 DNA. D genes are given only for firm matches. For some rows the clone size is stated as once, few or many, or as a class when expanded; others skip it.

>TRBJ1-1|TRBV11-2|NA|NA
CASSSARQSGYTEAFF
TGTGCCAGCAGCTCCGCCCGTCAGTCGGGGTACACTGAAGCTTTCTTT
>TRBJ2-3|TRBV6-1|few|NA
CASSHGDTQYF
TGTGCCAGCAGCCACGGGGATACGCAGTATTTT
>TRBJ1-1|TRBV4-1|NA|NA
CASSQGLGGNTEAFF
TGCGCCAGCAGCCAAGGACTCGGGGGTAACACTGAAGCTTTCTTT
>TRBJ1-1|TRBV14|NA|NA
CASSHDLLGTEAFF
TGTGCCAGCAGCCACGACCTCCTAGGAACTGAAGCTTTCTTT
>TRBJ2-7|TRBV18|NA|NA
CASSPGSMIHEQYF
TGTGCCAGCTCACCAGGGAGTATGATCCACGAGCAGTACTTC
>TRBJ2-3|TRBV6-5|once|NA
CASTRLGAKDTQYF
TGTGCCAGCACAAGGCTGGGGGCGAAAGATACGCAGTATTTT
>TRBJ2-7|TRBV7-9|NA|NA
CASSLGWGTRRDEQYF
TGTGCCAGCAGCTTAGGGTGGGGCACCCGCCGGGACGAGCAGTACTTC
>TRBJ1-1|TRBV30|NA|NA
CAWRKGWGGTEAFF
TGTGCCTGGAGGAAGGGCTGGGGAGGGACTGAAGCTTTCTTT
>TRBJ1-1|TRBV30|NA|TRBD1
CAWSAPTGRNTEAFF
TGTGCCTGGAGTGCCCCGACAGGGAGGAACACTGAAGCTTTCTTT
>TRBJ2-1|TRBV7-6|NA|TRBD2
CASSKPWEGQFF
TGTGCCAGCAGCAAGCCCTGGGAGGGGCAGTTCTTC
>TRBJ2-1|TRBV10-3|NA|TRBD2
CAIAPSTSGGYNEQFF
TGTGCCATCGCCCCCTCGACTAGCGGGGGCTACAATGAGCAGTTCTTC
>TRBJ2-5|TRBV19|NA|TRBD2
CASRATSGGSRPQYF
TGTGCCAGTAGGGCCACTAGCGGGGGTTCGAGGCCCCAGTACTTC
>TRBJ1-1|TRBV27|NA|NA
CASSLFSAGPNTEAFF
TGTGCCAGCAGTTTATTTTCTGCGGGGCCGAACACTGAAGCTTTCTTT
>TRBJ1-1|TRBV18|few|NA
CASSPIGMGARNTEAFF
TGTGCCAGCTCACCCATCGGTATGGGGGCCCGGAACACTGAAGCTTTCTTT
>TRBJ2-2|TRBV27|few|TRBD1
CASSYTQGAGELFF
TGTGCCAGCAGTTACACCCAGGGGGCCGGGGAGCTGTTTTTT
>TRBJ1-6|TRBV20-1|NA|NA
CSARGAQRHF
TGCAGTGCCCGGGGGGCCCAACGCCACTTT
>TRBJ1-2|TRBV19|few|TRBD1
CASSKTGTGSWDGYTF
TGTGCCAGTAGTAAAACCGGGACAGGGTCTTGGGATGGCTACACCTTC
>TRBJ2-1|TRBV27|NA|TRBD2
CASSLTGFSGTAYNEQFF
TGTGCCAGCAGTTTAACGGGTTTTAGCGGGACTGCCTACAATGAGCAGTTCTTC
>TRBJ1-5|TRBV27|NA|NA
CASRGAGSNQPQHF
TGTGCCAGCAGAGGAGCCGGTAGCAATCAGCCCCAGCATTTT
>TRBJ2-3|TRBV30|NA|TRBD2
CAWDDGGGPRTDTQYF
TGTGCCTGGGACGATGGCGGGGGGCCCCGCACAGATACGCAGTATTTT
>TRBJ2-5|TRBV7-2|NA|TRBD2
CASSWRPAGAGETQYF
TGTGCCAGCAGCTGGCGCCCAGCGGGAGCCGGTGAGACCCAGTACTTC
>TRBJ1-2|TRBV6-5|NA|NA
CASSRSSLAYGYTF
TGTGCCAGCAGTCGCTCCAGCCTAGCTTATGGCTACACCTTC
>TRBJ1-6|TRBV5-6|NA|NA
CASSLVGGSYNSPLHF
TGTGCCAGCAGCTTGGTTGGGGGGTCCTATAATTCACCCCTCCACTTT
>TRBJ1-1|TRBV18|NA|TRBD1
CASSEGQGAQFAEAFF
TGTGCCAGCTCAGAGGGACAGGGGGCCCAATTCGCTGAAGCTTTCTTT
>TRBJ2-5|TRBV11-2|NA|NA
CASSLDGQGQETQYF
TGTGCCAGCAGCTTAGATGGGCAGGGCCAGGAGACCCAGTACTTC
>TRBJ1-3|TRBV11-2|NA|NA
CASSLQGSGNTIYF
TGTGCCAGCAGCTTACAGGGCTCTGGAAACACCATATATTTT
>TRBJ2-1|TRBV7-2|NA|TRBD1
CASSRGQAPNEQFF
TGTGCCAGCAGCCGCGGACAGGCCCCCAATGAGCAGTTCTTC
>TRBJ2-1|TRBV2|NA|NA
CASFLALEQFF
TGTGCCAGTTTCCTAGCGCTTGAGCAGTTCTTC
>TRBJ1-1|TRBV30|NA|TRBD1
CARSKWGTAMNTEAFF
TGTGCCCGGAGTAAGTGGGGGACAGCCATGAACACTGAAGCTTTCTTT